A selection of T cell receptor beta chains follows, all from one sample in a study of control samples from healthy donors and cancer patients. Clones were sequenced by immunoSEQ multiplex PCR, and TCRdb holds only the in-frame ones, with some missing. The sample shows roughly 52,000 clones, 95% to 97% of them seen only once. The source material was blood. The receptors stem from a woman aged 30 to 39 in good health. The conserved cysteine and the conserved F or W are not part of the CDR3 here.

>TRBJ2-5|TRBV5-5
ASSPDMLGGRETQY
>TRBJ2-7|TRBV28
ASSSGLAGGPVNEQY
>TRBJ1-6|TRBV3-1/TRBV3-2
ASSQEGQGFSPLH
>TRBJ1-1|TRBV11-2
ASSRMAVGSLNTEAF
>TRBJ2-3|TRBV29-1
SVWTGLLSDTQY
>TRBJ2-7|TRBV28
ASRPGLASYEQY
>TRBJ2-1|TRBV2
ASSEASGRAENEQF
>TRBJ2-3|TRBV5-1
ASSLVSGSTDTQY
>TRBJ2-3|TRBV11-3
ASSRGTGGVDTQY
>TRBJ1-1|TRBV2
ASSPGVNTEAF
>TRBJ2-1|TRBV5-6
ASKRHNEQF
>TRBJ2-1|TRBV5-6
ASSFLSGSLYNEQF
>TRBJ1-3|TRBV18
ASSGVLEVTGNTIY
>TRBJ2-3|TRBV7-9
ASSLVARAGDTQY